What follows are 6 T cell receptor beta chains derived from one specimen sequenced in a study of shared clonotypes between healthy human individuals. Produced via immunoSEQ multiplex PCR; TCRdb's table is partial and in-frame only. The sample gives a few hundred thousand clones, roughly 95% of which show up once; 0.085% to 0.11% is in the top ten. CD45RO negativity and positive selection for CCR7 defined naive CD8 cells, a population that excluded terminally differentiated effector memory CD45RA+ cells. The sequenced sample consisted of naive CD8+ T cells sorted from blood. The receptors come from a woman in her twenties or thirties in good health.

The chain couples TRBV29-1 to TRBJ2-2; a weak D match, TRBD2 (6 bases). Germline V lookup: CDR1 SQVTM, CDR2 ANQGSEA. The V gene lost 6 bases and the J gene lost 5 bases, with 13 bases spanning the gap. CDR3 length equals 13 residues. CDR3 DNA sequence: TGCAGCGTGACGACTAGGAGGACCGGGGAGCTGTTTTTT. The encoded protein is CSVTTRRTGELFF.

V usage is TRBV19 and J usage is TRBJ1-2, with 7 bases that match TRBD1. The J segment lost 0 bases and the V segment lost 8 bases, leaving 9 bases of the junction unmatched. The germline gives CDR1 LNHDA, CDR2 SQIVND (reference sequence). CDR3 length: 15 residues. The CDR3 DNA sequence: TGTGCCAGTCGGGGCAGGGGGAAGGCTAACTATGGCTACACCTTC. This translates into CASRGRGKANYGYTF.

The gene calls are TRBV25-1 and TRBJ2-2, with D possibly TRBD1 on 6 matching bases. Deletions cut 1 base from V and 1 base from J, with 10 bases between. Germline V gene sequence: CDR1 MGHDK, CDR2 SYGVNS. The CDR3 covers 16 residues. The CDR3 reads CASSELRTENTGELFF. CDR3 nucleotides: TGTGCCAGCAGTGAATTGAGGACAGAGAACACCGGGGAGCTGTTTTTT.

V usage is TRBV28 and J usage is TRBJ2-3; TRBD2 might be the D (5 bases). Trimming removed 4 bases from V and 7 bases from J, with 30 bases in between. CDR1 and CDR2 (germline): MDHEN, SYDVKM. The CDR3 sequence is 19 residues long. The CDR3 DNA reads as TGTGCCAGCAGTTCTCTTAAGCGAGGTGTAGCGACCCAAGGGAATACGCAGTATTTT. This sequence encodes CASSSLKRGVATQGNTQYF.

The chain has TRBV28 and TRBJ2-7; D is unclear. The CDR3 runs to 13 residues. V dropped 6 bases and J dropped 1 base, with 10 bases sitting between them. Germline V lookup: CDR1 MDHEN, CDR2 SYDVKM. The CDR3 DNA reads TGTGCCAGCAGCATGACTTCTTCCTACGAGCAGTACTTC. The encoded protein is CASSMTSSYEQYF.

CDR3 sequence: CASSLVGIQYF. The DNA for the CDR3 is TGTGCCAGCAGCTTAGTGGGCATTCAGTACTTC. V gene TRBV7-8 combines with J gene TRBJ2-4; no reliable D call. V was trimmed by 1 base and J by 9 bases, leaving 4 bases between them. The CDR3 length is 11 residues. CDR1 is SGHVS, CDR2 FQNEAQ, per germline.